The present entry profiles one T cell receptor (beta chain) with its context. These data come from a study of lymphopenia after photon versus proton radiotherapy. The V gene's germline CDR1 is SGDLS and CDR2 YYNGEE. V lost 0 bases and J lost 7; bases outside the gene matches: 9. The CDR3 covers 16 residues. Libraries were prepared by immunoSEQ multiplex PCR; TCRdb keeps only in-frame clonotypes and omits some of them. The table has 25,000 to 30,000 clones, roughly 80% seen once. The clonotype originates from a woman aged 45 to 65 with pancreatic cancer. Here the sequenced sample was peripheral blood, taken from a patient treated with photon-based radiotherapy. The chain links TRBV9 to TRBJ2-1; 8 bases line up with TRBD2. Written as DNA, the CDR3 is TGTGCCAGCAGCGTAGCTCCGGGAGGGAGGGGAAATGAGCAGTTCTTC. Its protein product is CASSVAPGGRGNEQFF.